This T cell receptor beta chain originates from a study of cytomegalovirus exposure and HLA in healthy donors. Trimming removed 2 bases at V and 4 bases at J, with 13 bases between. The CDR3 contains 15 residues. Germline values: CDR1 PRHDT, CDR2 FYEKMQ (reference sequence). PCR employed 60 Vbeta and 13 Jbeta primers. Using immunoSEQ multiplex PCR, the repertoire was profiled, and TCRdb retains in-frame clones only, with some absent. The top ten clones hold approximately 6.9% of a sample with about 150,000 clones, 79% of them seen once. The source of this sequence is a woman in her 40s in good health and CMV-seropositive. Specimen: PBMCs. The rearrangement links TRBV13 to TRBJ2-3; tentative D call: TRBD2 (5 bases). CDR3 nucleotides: TGTGCCAGCAGCTTATTTGGCGGGCGAGCAGATACGCAGTATTTT. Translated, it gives CASSLFGGRADTQYF.